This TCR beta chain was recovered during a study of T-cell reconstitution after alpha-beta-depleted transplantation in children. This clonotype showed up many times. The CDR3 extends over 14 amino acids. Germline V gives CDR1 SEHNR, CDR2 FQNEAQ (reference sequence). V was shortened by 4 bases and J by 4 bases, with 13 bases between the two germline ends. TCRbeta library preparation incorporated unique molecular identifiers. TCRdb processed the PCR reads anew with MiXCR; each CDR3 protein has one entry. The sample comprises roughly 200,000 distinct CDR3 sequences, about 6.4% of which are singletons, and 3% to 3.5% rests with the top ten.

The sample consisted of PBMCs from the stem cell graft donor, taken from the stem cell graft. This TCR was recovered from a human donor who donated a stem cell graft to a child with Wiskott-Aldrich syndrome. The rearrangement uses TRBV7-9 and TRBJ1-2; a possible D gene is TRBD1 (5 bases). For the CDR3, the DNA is TGTGCCAGCAGCTCTCTCCCGGGGCTCTATGGCTACACCTTC. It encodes CASSSLPGLYGYTF. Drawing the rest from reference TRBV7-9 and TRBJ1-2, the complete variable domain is DTGVSQNPRHKITKRGQNVTFRCDPISEHNRLYWYRQTLGQGPEFLTYFQNEAQLEKSRLLSDRFSAERPKGSFSTLEIQRTEQGDSAMYLCASSSLPGLYGYTFGSGTRLTVV.